This T cell receptor beta chain was observed in a study of T cells in tumors after PD-1 blockade. Study context: Prior checkpoint blockade, systemic immunosuppressant use, or anti-cancer therapy within 4 weeks excluded patients. Patients received pembrolizumab 200 mg every 3 weeks or cemiplimab 350 mg every 2 weeks. Peripheral blood samples averaged around 38,000 unique clonotypes and about 110,000 templates.

The V segment lost 7 bases and the J segment 7 bases; nucleotides outside the gene matches: 10. CDR1 MNHNY and CDR2 SVGAGI come from the germline V gene (reference sequence). This CDR3 spans 14 amino acids. The study, taken as a whole, reports: Peripheral recruitment is suggested, as some novel exhausted tumor clones were in pre-treatment blood.

On this clone itself: The antigen is not known.

TCRdb's table, derived via immunoSEQ multiplex PCR, lists solely in-frame clones and lacks some. The sample includes around 60,000 clones, around three quarters seen only once; the top ten take over 10%. This rearrangement joins TRBV6-6 to TRBJ1-2; TRBD1 matches at 9 bases. This TCR was recovered from a human donor with basal cell carcinoma. This specimen consisted of PBMCs, obtained before anti-PD-1 treatment. In DNA, the CDR3 is TGTGCCAGCAAACCTCCCGGGACAGGGCTTGGCTACACCTTC. It specifies CASKPPGTGLGYTF.